Sequencing of this T cell receptor beta chain was carried out in a study of CD8 T cells in ankylosing spondylitis (dated by TCRdb to about 2017). In the study overall: The study set out to find disease-linked TCR variants by profiling T cell receptor beta repertoires in ankylosing spondylitis patients and healthy donors. The full study cohort comprised roughly 24 ankylosing spondylitis patients and 110 or so healthy donors. Peripheral blood was sampled, and synovial fluid was also collected from ankylosing spondylitis patients.

Looking up the germline V gene (reference sequence) yields CDR1 DFQATT and CDR2 SNEGSKA. Including cysteine and phenylalanine, the CDR3 has 18 amino acids. The sequence is cut down to CDR3 DNA, 54 bases in frame from base 1. The junction shows trimming of 2 bases on V and 4 bases on J, and the gene matches do not reach 13 bases of it. Study-wide conclusions, independent of this receptor: In peripheral blood, the disease-linked clones were found at relatively low frequencies and had a CD8+ phenotype. Blood from ankylosing spondylitis patients appeared to be characterized by a TCR beta motif composed of several highly homologous amino acid variants. The disease-linked clones were reported to be significantly enriched in matched synovial fluid samples from ankylosing spondylitis patients. Some motif variants were previously reported in synovial fluid and blood of reactive arthritis patients, suggesting common disease-initiation mechanisms.

This clonotype showed up just a few times. Its antigen remains unidentified. Base qualities are missing; no much larger clone stands one base away. Sequencing relied on an Illumina HiSeq 2500. Quantitative 5'-RACE with molecular barcodes was the method used to prepare the TCR beta libraries. Per the authors' processing: Disease-linked TCR variants were identified with a new computational method built on a probabilistic model of VDJ rearrangement. TCRdb took the public reads, trimmed them with fastp at Q25, ran MiXCR for clone calling and kept in-frame beta chains. CDR3 protein sequences are deduplicated, and each keeps its most common genes and DNA. TCRdb assigned the V and J calls; the authors' analysis was not used. The table for this sample lists some 340,000 distinct CDR3 sequences; 14% to 15% of them were counted only once. The top ten constitute 1.1% of the sample.

The clonotype was recovered from a male donor with ankylosing spondylitis or in good health (not recorded which). Sequenced input: blood, either unsorted or a sorted T cell fraction (not recorded which). The chain joins TRBV20-1 to TRBJ2-1; the junction holds 11 bases that match TRBD2. The encoded CDR3 is CSARHKNPGLADYNEQFF. The DNA sequence is TGCAGTGCTAGACATAAAAACCCGGGACTAGCGGATTACAATGAGCAGTTCTTC.